This record concerns one T cell receptor (beta chain) sequence. Its cognate antigen has yet to be identified. Per-base qualities were not stored, and no clone one base away is much larger. The data derive from a study of CD8 T cells in Susac syndrome (dated by TCRdb to between 2017 and 2020). Background on the whole study: Whether CD8+ T cell activation and differentiation in Susac syndrome was antigen driven was tested using repertoire sequencing. CD8+ T cell repertoire clonality was compared between approximately 12 healthy donors, some 14 Susac syndrome patients and 15 multiple sclerosis patients. Overall results and qualifications from the work: The number of individuals in the TCR sequencing and HLA analysis was recognized as being relatively small.

Peripheral blood CD8+ and CD4+ T cells from healthy donors, Susac syndrome patients and multiple sclerosis patients were profiled by high-throughput TCR beta sequencing. The multiple sclerosis controls were treatment-naive patients who had stable or active relapsing-remitting disease and met the revised McDonald criteria. Bulk CD8+ and CD4+ T cells were purified by magnetic negative isolation, whereas CD8+ TEMRA cells were enriched by FACS. Blood was drawn into EDTA tubes, processed within 24 hours, and PBMCs were isolated by density gradient centrifugation. PBMCs intended for TCR sequencing were cryopreserved in liquid nitrogen and thawed later in a water bath at 37 degrees C. A purity of at least 90% was achieved for sorted or isolated CD4+, CD8+ and CD8+ TEMRA cells. RNA was extracted using the RNeasy kit, and about 0.45 to 1 microgram was reverse transcribed with random hexamers. The immunoSEQ multiplex PCR assay, which covers 54 Vbeta and 13 Jbeta segments, was used to amplify TCR beta CDR3 regions. Bias from PCR amplification was corrected by using a synthetic template baseline for primer optimization and for computational correction. From the authors' description of their analysis: Only productive sequences were kept, with reads annotated to V, D and J genes according to IMGT and analyzed in immunoSEQ Analyzer. Clonality was calculated as one minus the Shannon entropy normalized by log2 of the number of productive unique sequences. Public and private clones were assessed among the 100 most prevalent clones of each patient and control. Susac-specific clones were defined as absent from healthy and MS cohorts, 850 to 1,300 published viral clones and other ImmuneACCESS disease sequences. The public reads were quality trimmed at Q25 with fastp and then assembled into clones with MiXCR by TCRdb, keeping productive beta chains. CDR3 protein duplicates are merged, each entry listing the most common genes and DNA. For this entry, the V and J calls and clone size follow TCRdb and not the study's own pipeline. The sample yields approximately 300,000 distinct CDR3 sequences; about 89% were counted once. The ten largest clones represent around 0.18% of the sample.

The CDR3, cysteine through phenylalanine, is 18 amino acids long. The only DNA kept is the CDR3, 54 bases in frame from the first base. From a lookup of the germline V gene (reference sequence), CDR1 and CDR2 are DFQATT and SNEGSKA. The germline ends are 24 bases apart after V is trimmed by 3 bases and J by 1 base. The chain is assembled from TRBV20-1 and TRBJ2-5; the D element might be TRBD1 or TRBD2, as each aligns at 6 bases. This receptor was taken from a human donor with multiple sclerosis. Sequences were obtained from CD8+ T cells from PBMCs. The DNA is TGCAGTGCTAGGGGGGGCCTCCAAGGCCCCGGCCTCCAAGAGACCCAGTACTTC. This translates into CSARGGLQGPGLQETQYF.